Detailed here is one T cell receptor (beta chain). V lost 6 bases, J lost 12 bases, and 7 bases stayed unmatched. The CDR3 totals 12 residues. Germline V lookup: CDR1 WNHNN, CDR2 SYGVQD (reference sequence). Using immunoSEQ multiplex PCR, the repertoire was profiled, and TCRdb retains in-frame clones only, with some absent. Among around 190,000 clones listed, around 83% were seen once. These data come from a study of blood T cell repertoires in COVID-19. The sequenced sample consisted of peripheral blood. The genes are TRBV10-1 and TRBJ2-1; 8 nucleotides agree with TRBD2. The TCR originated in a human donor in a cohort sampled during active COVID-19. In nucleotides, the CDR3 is TGCGCCAGCAGCGCCCCGGGAGGGTGGCAGTTCTTC. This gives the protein CASSAPGGWQFF.